Detailed here is one T cell receptor beta chain. Its target is unknown. The entry originates in a study of cytomegalovirus exposure and HLA in healthy donors. Broader study findings: Specificity for CMV antigens was confirmed in vitro for a few of the CMV-associated chains. The authors listed 150 or so TCR beta chains as cytomegalovirus-associated.

The table came from immunoSEQ multiplex PCR; TCRdb's copy has only in-frame clones and leaves some out. The repertoire includes about 130,000 clones, nearly 90% of them detected once, and about 10% sits in the top ten. CDR3 size: 14 residues. CDR1 and CDR2 from the germline V gene are MDHEN and SYDVKM. The V gene lost 8 bases and the J gene lost 4 bases, with 15 bases spanning the gap. V usage is TRBV28 and J usage is TRBJ1-5; D is possibly TRBD1 (5 bases). This TCR was recovered from a woman aged 18-29 years in good health and CMV-seropositive. Sequencing was performed on PBMCs. CDR3 protein: CASLPAGVNQPQHF. The CDR3 DNA reads as TGTGCCAGCCTTCCCGCGGGGGTAAATCAGCCCCAGCATTTT.